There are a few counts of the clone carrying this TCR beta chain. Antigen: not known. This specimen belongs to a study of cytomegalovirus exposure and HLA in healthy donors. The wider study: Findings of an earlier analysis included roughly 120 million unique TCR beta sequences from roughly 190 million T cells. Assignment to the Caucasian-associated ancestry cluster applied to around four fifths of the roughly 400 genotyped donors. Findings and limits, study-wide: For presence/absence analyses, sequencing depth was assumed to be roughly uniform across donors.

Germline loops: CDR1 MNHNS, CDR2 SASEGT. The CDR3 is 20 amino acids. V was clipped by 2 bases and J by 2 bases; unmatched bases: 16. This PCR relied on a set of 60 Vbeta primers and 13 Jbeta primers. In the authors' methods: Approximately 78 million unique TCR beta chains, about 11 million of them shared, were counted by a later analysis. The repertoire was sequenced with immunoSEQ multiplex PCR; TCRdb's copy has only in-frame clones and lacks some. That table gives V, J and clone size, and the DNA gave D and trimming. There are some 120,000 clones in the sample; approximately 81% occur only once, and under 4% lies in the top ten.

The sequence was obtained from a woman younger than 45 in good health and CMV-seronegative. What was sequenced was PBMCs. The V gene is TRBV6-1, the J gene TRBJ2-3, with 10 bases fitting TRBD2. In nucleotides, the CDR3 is TGTGCCAGCAGTGAATCCTCCCTAGCGGGAGTTTTCGGGAACACAGATACGCAGTATTTT. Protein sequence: CASSESSLAGVFGNTDTQYF.